The rows below give T cell receptor beta chains drawn from one sample of a study of shared clonotypes between healthy human individuals. Using immunoSEQ multiplex PCR, the repertoire was profiled, and TCRdb retains in-frame clones only, with some absent. Altogether some 2.1 million clones are present, about 95% being singletons, with the ten largest covering 0.9% to 1.3%. Sequencing used naive CD8+ T cells sorted from blood. These receptor sequences come from a man between 18 and 35 years old in good health. CDR3s include the opening cysteine and the closing phenylalanine or tryptophan. A D gene is named only where the DNA matches it firmly. Clone size is given for some rows only: seen once, a few or many times, or a class if the clone is expanded.

D | length | size | J | V | CDR3 | DNA
- | 15 | - | TRBJ2-5 | TRBV9 | CASSAGQHDGETQYF | TGTGCCAGCAGCGCCGGACAGCATGATGGAGAGACCCAGTACTTC
- | 14 | once | TRBJ1-1 | TRBV7-3 | CASSLEGRGTEAFF | TGTGCCAGCAGCTTAGAGGGGCGCGGCACTGAAGCTTTCTTT
TRBD2 | 17 | - | TRBJ2-1 | TRBV7-9 | CASSPRVVGTSDNEQFF | TGTGCCAGCAGCCCTAGAGTGGTGGGGACTAGTGACAATGAGCAGTTCTTC
TRBD2 | 15 | - | TRBJ2-7 | TRBV9 | CASSASGGSSYEQYF | TGTGCCAGCAGCGCCAGCGGGGGGAGCTCCTACGAGCAGTACTTC
- | 14 | - | TRBJ1-1 | TRBV18 | CASSPGSLNTEAFF | TGTGCCAGCTCACCGGGCAGCTTGAACACTGAAGCTTTCTTT
- | 15 | - | TRBJ1-6 | TRBV2 | CASNGRNSDNSPLHF | TGTGCCAGCAACGGACGTAACAGTGACAATTCACCCCTCCACTTT
TRBD2 | 14 | - | TRBJ2-7 | TRBV7-9 | CASSGEGLRSEQYF | TGTGCCAGCAGCGGGGAGGGACTAAGAAGTGAGCAGTACTTC
- | 13 | - | TRBJ2-7 | TRBV7-9 | CASSSGSYYEQYF | TGTGCCAGCAGCTCCGGAAGTTACTACGAGCAGTACTTC
- | 15 | - | TRBJ2-2 | TRBV5-1 | CASSPYWGNTGELFF | TGCGCCAGCAGCCCCTACTGGGGGAACACCGGGGAGCTGTTTTTT
- | 16 | - | TRBJ2-1 | TRBV4-3 | CASSQAWPRSYNEQFF | TGCGCCAGCAGCCAGGCGTGGCCGCGCTCCTACAATGAGCAGTTCTTC
- | 14 | - | TRBJ2-7 | TRBV27 | CASSKRTEAYEQYF | TGTGCCAGCAGTAAACGGACGGAAGCCTACGAGCAGTACTTC
TRBD1 | 17 | - | TRBJ2-2 | TRBV5-1 | CASSLEWQGDFAGELFF | TGCGCCAGCAGCTTGGAGTGGCAGGGGGATTTCGCCGGGGAGCTGTTTTTT